A single sample is the source of the 24 T cell receptor beta chains below, sequenced in a study of T cell responses to AZD1222 COVID-19 vaccine. Using immunoSEQ multiplex PCR, the repertoire was profiled, and TCRdb retains in-frame clones only, with some absent. The sample carries roughly 120,000 clones, 85% to 90% recorded once. The sample here was peripheral blood, taken on day 0 of AZD1222 vaccination. These receptors all stem from an adult in good health.

This chain connects TRBV3-1 (or the pseudogene TRBV3-2) to TRBJ1-1; TRBD1 aligns across 10 bases. Unmatched junction bases numbered 8, after V lost 0 bases and J lost 4 bases. The CDR3 is 17 residues long. Per germline, CDR1 LGHDT and CDR2 YNNKEL (reference sequence). The CDR3 DNA is TGTGCCAGCAGCCAAGAATGGGGGACAGGGGTGATCACTGAAGCTTTCTTT. Translation: CASSQEWGTGVITEAFF.

The chain uses TRBV29-1 and TRBJ1-2; D perhaps matches TRBD1 (6 bases). Germline CDR1 reads SQVTM; CDR2 reads ANQGSEA. The germline V and J ends were trimmed by 6 bases and 4 bases, with 15 bases remaining between them. This CDR3 has 13 residues. The CDR3 reads CSVSWGQGYGYTF. The CDR3 coding sequence is TGCAGCGTCTCTTGGGGACAAGGCTATGGCTACACCTTC.

The CDR3 region is CASSSTGDNSPLHF. In DNA, the CDR3 is TGTGCCAGCAGCTCTACAGGGGATAATTCACCCCTCCACTTT. The chain links TRBV7-3 to TRBJ1-6; 7 nucleotides agree with TRBD1. CDR3 length: 14 residues. Trimming cost V 4 bases and J 5 bases; bases outside gene matches: 2. CDR1 is SGHTA, CDR2 FQGTGA, per germline. The variable domain in full, completed from reference TRBV7-3 and TRBJ1-6, reads GAGVSQTPSNKVTEKGKYVELRCDPISGHTALYWYRQSLGQGPEFLIYFQGTGAADDSGLPNDRFFAVRPEGSVSTLKIQRTERGDSAVYLCASSSTGDNSPLHFGNGTRLTVT.

The chain uses TRBV5-1 and TRBJ1-5, with D tentatively TRBD1 (5 bases). V lost 2 bases, J lost 1 base, and 13 bases lay in between. The CDR3 sequence is 16 residues long. From germline, CDR1 is SGHRS and CDR2 YFSETQ. CDR3 in DNA: TGCGCCAGCAGCTTCGGTGACAGTAGAAGCAATCAGCCCCAGCATTTT. Its protein product is CASSFGDSRSNQPQHF.

The rearrangement links TRBV28 to TRBJ1-1; 7 nucleotides line up with TRBD1. The CDR3 contains 15 residues. CDR1 is MDHEN, CDR2 SYDVKM, per germline. V was pared by 5 bases and J by 4 bases, with 10 bases of the junction left unmatched. CDR3 nucleotides: TGTGCCAGCAGTCGTAACAGGGGAAGGGGCACTGAAGCTTTCTTT. Protein sequence: CASSRNRGRGTEAFF.

The chain combines TRBV11-3 with TRBJ2-5; 9 bases fit TRBD1. This CDR3 has 14 amino acids. After removal of 5 bases from V and 5 bases from J, the junction contained 6 bases not matched to a gene. Germline V gene lookup returns CDR1 SGHNT and CDR2 YENEEA. CDR3 sequence: CASSRQGVGETQYF. In DNA form, the CDR3 reads TGTGCCAGCAGCCGACAGGGGGTCGGGGAGACCCAGTACTTC.

The chain uses TRBV29-1 and TRBJ2-7; D gene uncertain. The CDR3 has 12 residues. V was cut by 6 bases and J by 3 bases, with 12 bases left in between. Germline lookup yields CDR1 SQVTM and CDR2 ANQGSEA. The CDR3 coding sequence is TGCAGCGTCGCCGGGTTATTCTACGAGCAGTACTTC. Translated: CSVAGLFYEQYF.

This clone occurred once. The chain has TRBV6-2 or TRBV6-3 and TRBJ2-7; either TRBD1 or TRBD2 may supply D (6 bases each). Trimming took 2 bases from V and 2 from J, leaving 13 bases between them. CDR1 MNHEY and CDR2 SVGEGT come from the germline V gene. The CDR3 has 15 amino acids. The CDR3 DNA follows: TGTGCCAGCAGTTACAACTTCGGGGGCCCCTACGAGCAGTACTTC. This encodes CASSYNFGGPYEQYF.

The chain uses TRBV7-9 and TRBJ1-2, with D possibly being TRBD1 (5 bases). Trimming took off 7 bases at V and 0 bases at J, with 15 bases between the two ends. The CDR3 length is 15 residues. The germline V gene encodes CDR1 SEHNR and CDR2 FQNEAQ (reference sequence). CDR3 loop: CASTRADTPNYGYTF. The CDR3 coding sequence is TGTGCCAGCACCAGGGCAGACACCCCTAACTATGGCTACACCTTC.

This clone was counted only a few times. V and J are TRBV15 and TRBJ2-7, with 7 bases identical to TRBD1. This CDR3 has 15 residues. Germline values: CDR1 LNHNV, CDR2 YYDKDF (reference sequence). Germline trimming cut 4 bases from V and 3 bases from J; bases unmatched to any gene: 9. The CDR3 region is CATSKNRGSHYEQYF. CDR3 bases: TGTGCCACCAGCAAGAACAGGGGTTCTCACTACGAGCAGTACTTC. Full variable domain (rest looked up from reference TRBV15 and TRBJ2-7): DAMVIQNPRYQVTQFGKPVTLSCSQTLNHNVMYWYQQKSSQAPKLLFHYYDKDFNNEADTPDNFQSRRPNTSFCFLDIRSPGLGDTAMYLCATSKNRGSHYEQYFGPGTRLTVT.

The V and J genes are TRBV7-2 and TRBJ1-3, with TRBD1 as a possible D gene (6 bases). Germline V gene data show CDR1 as SGHTA and CDR2 as FQGNSA. This CDR3 spans 15 amino acids. Trimming shortened V by 5 bases and J by 0 bases, and 11 bases separated the two germline ends. The CDR3 is CASSPTGTSGNTIYF. CDR3 in DNA: TGTGCCAGCAGCCCTACAGGGACCTCTGGAAACACCATATATTTT.

In nucleotides, the CDR3 is TGTGCCATCAGTGAGTCGGCAATCTCTGGAAACACCATATATTTT. Translated, it gives CAISESAISGNTIYF. The chain recombines TRBV10-3 with TRBJ1-3; D gene unclear. CDR3 length equals 15 residues. V gave up 0 bases and J gave up 0 bases, with 6 bases separating them. Germline V gene sequence: CDR1 ENHRY, CDR2 SYGVKD.

A single count supports this clone. This sequence joins TRBV27 and TRBJ2-1; no definite D call. The V gene's germline CDR1 is MNHEY and CDR2 SMNVEV (reference sequence). V was shortened by 3 bases and J by 4 bases, with 7 bases between the two germline ends. The CDR3 sequence is 13 residues long. The CDR3 DNA follows: TGTGCCAGCAGTTTGGATAATTACAATGAGCAGTTCTTC. This encodes CASSLDNYNEQFF.

J is TRBJ1-1 and V is TRBV27, with 7 bases that match TRBD1. Per germline, CDR1 MNHEY and CDR2 SMNVEV (reference sequence). V gave up 6 bases and J gave up 1 base; unmatched junction bases: 5. The CDR3 loop spans 14 amino acids. The CDR3 bases are TGTGCCAGCAGGCGACAGGGTGGGAACACTGAAGCTTTCTTT. Amino acid sequence: CASRRQGGNTEAFF.

The rearrangement uses TRBV6-2 or TRBV6-3 and TRBJ1-5; D may be TRBD1 (5 bases). CDR3 length: 14 amino acids. Germline CDR1 MNHEY, CDR2 SVGEGT. Deletions cut 2 bases from V and 6 bases from J, with 11 bases between. The CDR3 coding sequence is TGTGCCAGCAGTTACGAGGGGAGTGGTCAGCCCCAGCATTTT. Amino acid sequence: CASSYEGSGQPQHF.

The chain joins TRBV5-6 to TRBJ1-6, with a weak D call TRBD1 (6 bases). CDR1 SGHDT and CDR2 YYEEEE come from the germline V gene. The CDR3 runs to 18 residues. V lost 3 bases to trimming and J lost 0 bases, with 16 bases between them. The CDR3 DNA reads TGTGCCAGCAGCTCCGGACAGACCCAATTCTCCTATAATTCACCCCTCCACTTT. This gives the protein CASSSGQTQFSYNSPLHF. Using reference TRBV5-6 and TRBJ1-6 for the parts outside the CDR3, the full variable domain is DAGVTQSPTHLIKTRGQQVTLRCSPKSGHDTVSWYQQALGQGPQFIFQYYEEEERQRGNFPDRFSGHQFPNYSSELNVNALLLGDSALYLCASSSGQTQFSYNSPLHFGNGTRLTVT.

The chain recombines TRBV7-2 with TRBJ1-5; TRBD1 aligns across 7 bases. Per germline, CDR1 SGHTA and CDR2 FQGNSA. The V segment lost 4 bases and the J segment 2 bases; nucleotides outside the gene matches: 5. The CDR3 runs to 15 residues. The CDR3 DNA follows: TGTGCCAGCAGCTCCTTTGACAGGGGCAATCAGCCCCAGCATTTT. Translating gives CASSSFDRGNQPQHF.

The V call is TRBV7-2, the J call TRBJ1-2, with D tentatively TRBD1 (5 bases). The CDR3 length is 14 residues. CDR1 is SGHTA, CDR2 FQGNSA, per germline. V was clipped by 3 bases and J by 8 bases, with 16 bases between them. The CDR3 sequence is CASSFQGGIRGYTF. The CDR3 nucleotides are TGTGCCAGCAGCTTTCAGGGAGGTATTCGAGGCTACACCTTC.

This rearrangement joins TRBV6-5 to TRBJ1-6, with D hard to call. The CDR3 runs 15 residues. The ends were cut back, 6 bases at V and 7 bases at J, with 16 bases in the middle. Germline CDR1 and CDR2: MNHEY and SVGAGI. CDR3 in amino acids: CASRKTGLENSPLHF. CDR3 nucleotides: TGTGCCAGCAGAAAAACTGGACTGGAAAATTCACCCCTCCACTTT.

The gene calls are TRBV27 and TRBJ1-5; D is uncertain. Germline lookup yields CDR1 MNHEY and CDR2 SMNVEV (reference sequence). V was clipped by 2 bases and J by 0 bases, with 17 bases between them. This CDR3 contains 18 residues. The CDR3, as DNA: TGTGCCAGCAGTTTAAAACCGGCAGCCCCTAATAGCAATCAGCCCCAGCATTTT. Its protein is CASSLKPAAPNSNQPQHF.

The gene calls are TRBV7-9 and TRBJ1-1; 9 bases agree with TRBD1. This CDR3 comprises 15 residues. Germline V gene sequence: CDR1 SEHNR, CDR2 FQNEAQ (reference sequence). V trimming: 5 bases; J trimming: 7 bases; junction bases outside the gene matches: 11. CDR3 bases: TGTGCCAGCAGCCCGTTGGACAGGGGAAGGGGTGAAGCTTTCTTT. Its protein is CASSPLDRGRGEAFF.

The rearrangement uses TRBV7-2 and TRBJ1-1; D is perhaps TRBD1 (5 bases). The V gene lost 3 bases and the J gene lost 5 bases, with 16 bases spanning the gap. This CDR3 is built from 15 residues. Germline V gene data show CDR1 as SGHTA and CDR2 as FQGNSA. CDR3 DNA: TGTGCCAGCAGCTTGTCCCCAGGGTCGGGTACTGAAGCTTTCTTT. This translates into CASSLSPGSGTEAFF.

This rearrangement joins TRBV30 to TRBJ2-1; D may be TRBD2 (7 bases). CDR1 GTSNPN and CDR2 SVGIG come from the germline V gene (reference sequence). The CDR3 spans 14 residues. Trimming cost V 4 bases and J 1 base, with 11 bases left between them. CDR3 sequence (DNA): TGTGCCTGGAAAGGGGGGGGATCCTACAATGAGCAGTTCTTC. This sequence encodes CAWKGGGSYNEQFF.

This clone was picked up one time. The chain has TRBV5-6 and TRBJ2-3; D is possibly TRBD2 (7 bases). CDR1 SGHDT and CDR2 YYEEEE come from the germline V gene. Trimming left V 1 base short and J 2 bases short, with 11 bases between. This CDR3 comprises 15 residues. The DNA of the CDR3 is TGTGCCAGCAGCTTGATGCGGGGGCTCACAGATACGCAGTATTTT. Its translation is CASSLMRGLTDTQYF. The variable domain in full, with the rest retrieved from reference TRBV5-6 and TRBJ2-3, is DAGVTQSPTHLIKTRGQQVTLRCSPKSGHDTVSWYQQALGQGPQFIFQYYEEEERQRGNFPDRFSGHQFPNYSSELNVNALLLGDSALYLCASSLMRGLTDTQYFGPGTRLTVL.